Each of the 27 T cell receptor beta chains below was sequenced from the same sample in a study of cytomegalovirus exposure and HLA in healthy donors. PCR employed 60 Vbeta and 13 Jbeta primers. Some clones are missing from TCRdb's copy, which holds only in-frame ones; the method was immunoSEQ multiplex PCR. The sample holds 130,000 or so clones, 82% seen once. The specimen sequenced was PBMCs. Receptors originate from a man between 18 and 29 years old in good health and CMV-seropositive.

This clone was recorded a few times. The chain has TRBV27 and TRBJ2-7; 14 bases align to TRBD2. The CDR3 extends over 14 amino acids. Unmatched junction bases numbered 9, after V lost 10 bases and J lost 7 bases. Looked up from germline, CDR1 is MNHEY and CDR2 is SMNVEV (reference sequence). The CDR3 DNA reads TGTGCCACCCGACTAGCGGGAGGGCCGGGGGAGCAGTACTTC. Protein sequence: CATRLAGGPGEQYF.

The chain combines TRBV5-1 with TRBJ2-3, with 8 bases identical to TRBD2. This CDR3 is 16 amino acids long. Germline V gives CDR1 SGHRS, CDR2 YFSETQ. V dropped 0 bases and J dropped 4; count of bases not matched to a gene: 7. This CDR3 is CASSLGGLAPSDTQYF. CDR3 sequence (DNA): TGCGCCAGCAGCTTGGGAGGACTAGCTCCCTCAGATACGCAGTATTTT.

CDR3 nucleotide sequence: TGTGCCAGTAGGGCACCGGGACAAACGAACACCGGGGAGCTGTTTTTT. It specifies CASRAPGQTNTGELFF. The chain joins TRBV19 to TRBJ2-2; weak D call: TRBD1 (6 bases). Germline CDR1 LNHDA, CDR2 SQIVND (reference sequence). With 6 bases removed from V and 0 bases from J, the gap between germline ends came to 14 bases. The CDR3 extends over 16 amino acids.

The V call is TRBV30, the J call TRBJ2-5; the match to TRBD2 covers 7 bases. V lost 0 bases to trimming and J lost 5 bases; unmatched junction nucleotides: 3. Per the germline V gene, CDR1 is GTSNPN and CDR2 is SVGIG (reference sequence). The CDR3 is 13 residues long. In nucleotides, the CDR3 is TGTGCCTGGAGTGTACCAGCGGGGGAGACCCAGTACTTC. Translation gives CAWSVPAGETQYF.

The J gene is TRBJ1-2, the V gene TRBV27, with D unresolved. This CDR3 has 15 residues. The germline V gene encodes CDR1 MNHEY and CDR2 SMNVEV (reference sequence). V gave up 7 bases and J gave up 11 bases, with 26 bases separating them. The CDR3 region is CASTTSFKGHMRYTF. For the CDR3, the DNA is TGTGCCAGCACCACATCATTCAAAGGTCACATGAGGTACACCTTC.

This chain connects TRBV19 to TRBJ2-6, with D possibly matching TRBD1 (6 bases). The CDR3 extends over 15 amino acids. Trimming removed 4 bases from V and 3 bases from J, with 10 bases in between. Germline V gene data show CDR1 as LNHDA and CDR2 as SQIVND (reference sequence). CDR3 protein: CASSSRGSGANVLTF. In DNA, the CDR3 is TGTGCCAGTAGTAGCAGGGGTAGTGGGGCCAACGTCCTGACTTTC.

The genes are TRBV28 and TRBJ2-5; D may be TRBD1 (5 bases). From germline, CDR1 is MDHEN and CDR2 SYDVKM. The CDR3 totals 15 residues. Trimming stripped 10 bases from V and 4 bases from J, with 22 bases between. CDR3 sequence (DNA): TGTGCCACCCTAAATAGGGGCGATGGGGCAGAGACCCAGTACTTC. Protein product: CATLNRGDGAETQYF.

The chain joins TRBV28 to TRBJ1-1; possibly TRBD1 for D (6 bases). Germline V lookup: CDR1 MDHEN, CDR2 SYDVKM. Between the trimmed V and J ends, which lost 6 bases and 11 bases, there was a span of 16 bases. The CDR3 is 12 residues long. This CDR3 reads CASSKTGGGAFF. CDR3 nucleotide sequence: TGTGCCAGCAGCAAGACAGGCGGTGGGGCTTTCTTT.

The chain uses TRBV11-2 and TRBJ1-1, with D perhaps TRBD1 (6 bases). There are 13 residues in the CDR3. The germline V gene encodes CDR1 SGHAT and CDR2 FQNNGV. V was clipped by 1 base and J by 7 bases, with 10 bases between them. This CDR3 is CASSLVGGIEAFF. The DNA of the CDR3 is TGTGCCAGCAGCTTAGTAGGGGGAATTGAAGCTTTCTTT.

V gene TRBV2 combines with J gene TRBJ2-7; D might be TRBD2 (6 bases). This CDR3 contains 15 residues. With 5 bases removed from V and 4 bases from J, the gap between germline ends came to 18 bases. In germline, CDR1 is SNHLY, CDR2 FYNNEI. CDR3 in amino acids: CASSLGRGEGYEQYF. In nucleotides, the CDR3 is TGTGCCAGCAGTTTAGGACGCGGGGAAGGGTACGAGCAGTACTTC.

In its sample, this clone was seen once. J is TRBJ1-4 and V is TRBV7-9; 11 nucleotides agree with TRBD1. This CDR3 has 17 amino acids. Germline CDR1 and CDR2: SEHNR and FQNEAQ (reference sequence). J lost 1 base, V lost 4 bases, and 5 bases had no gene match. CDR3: CASSSWTGGRTNEKLFF. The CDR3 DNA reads TGTGCCAGCAGCTCTTGGACAGGGGGCAGAACTAATGAAAAACTGTTTTTT.

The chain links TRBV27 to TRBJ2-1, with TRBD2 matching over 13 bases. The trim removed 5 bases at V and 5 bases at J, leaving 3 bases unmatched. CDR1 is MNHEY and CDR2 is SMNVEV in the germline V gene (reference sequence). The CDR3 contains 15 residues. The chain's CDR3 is CASSPGLAGHNEQFF. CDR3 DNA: TGTGCCAGCAGTCCGGGACTAGCGGGACACAATGAGCAGTTCTTC.

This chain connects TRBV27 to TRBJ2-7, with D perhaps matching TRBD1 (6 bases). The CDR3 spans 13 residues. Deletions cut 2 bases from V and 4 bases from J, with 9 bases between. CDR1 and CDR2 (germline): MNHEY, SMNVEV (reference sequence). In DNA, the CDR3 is TGTGCCAGCAGTTTAAACCAGGGGTACGAGCAGTACTTC. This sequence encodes CASSLNQGYEQYF.

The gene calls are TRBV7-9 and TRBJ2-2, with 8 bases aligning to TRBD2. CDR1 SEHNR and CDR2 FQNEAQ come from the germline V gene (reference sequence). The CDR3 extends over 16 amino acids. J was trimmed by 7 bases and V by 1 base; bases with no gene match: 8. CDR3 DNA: TGTGCCAGCAGCTTAGAAACGGGAGGGCCAGGCGGGGAGCTGTTTTTT. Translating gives CASSLETGGPGGELFF.

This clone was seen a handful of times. CDR3 region: CASSLSRGERMNTEAFF. CDR3 sequence (DNA): TGTGCCAGCAGCTTGTCCAGGGGCGAAAGAATGAACACTGAAGCTTTCTTT. The chain employs TRBV7-8 and TRBJ1-1; a possible D gene is TRBD1 (6 bases). In germline, CDR1 is SGHVS, CDR2 FQNEAQ. This CDR3 is 17 amino acids long. V gave up 3 bases and J gave up 0 bases, with 17 bases separating them.

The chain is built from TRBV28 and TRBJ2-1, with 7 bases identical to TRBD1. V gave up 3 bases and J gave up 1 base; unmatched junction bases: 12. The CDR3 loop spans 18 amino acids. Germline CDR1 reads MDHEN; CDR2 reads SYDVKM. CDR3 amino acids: CASSLGRGYNPSYNEQFF. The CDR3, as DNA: TGTGCCAGCAGTTTGGGCAGGGGGTATAACCCTTCCTACAATGAGCAGTTCTTC.

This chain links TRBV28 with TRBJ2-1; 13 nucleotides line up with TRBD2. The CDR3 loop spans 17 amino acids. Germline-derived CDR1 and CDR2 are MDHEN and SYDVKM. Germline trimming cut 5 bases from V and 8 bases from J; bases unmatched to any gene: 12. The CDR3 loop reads CASSINPLAGGNHEQFF. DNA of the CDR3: TGTGCCAGCAGTATAAATCCACTAGCGGGAGGGAACCATGAGCAGTTCTTC.

In DNA, the CDR3 is TGTGCCAGCAGCGAAAGTCGTAGGGGACTAGCGGGCTCCTACGAGCAGTACTTC. Protein product: CASSESRRGLAGSYEQYF. The rearrangement joins TRBV6-1 to TRBJ2-7, with 12 nucleotides matching TRBD2. Per germline, CDR1 MNHNS and CDR2 SASEGT. This CDR3 is built from 18 residues. V was pared by 6 bases and J by 0 bases, with 12 bases of the junction left unmatched.

The CDR3 region has the DNA TGTGCCAGCAGTTACTCGTTTCAGGGTAACACTGAAGCTTTCTTT. It yields the protein CASSYSFQGNTEAFF. The V and J genes are TRBV6-6 and TRBJ1-1, with D perhaps matching TRBD1 (5 bases). This CDR3 comprises 15 residues. Germline CDR1 and CDR2: MNHNY and SVGAGI (reference sequence). V dropped 0 bases and J dropped 2 bases, with 10 bases sitting between them.

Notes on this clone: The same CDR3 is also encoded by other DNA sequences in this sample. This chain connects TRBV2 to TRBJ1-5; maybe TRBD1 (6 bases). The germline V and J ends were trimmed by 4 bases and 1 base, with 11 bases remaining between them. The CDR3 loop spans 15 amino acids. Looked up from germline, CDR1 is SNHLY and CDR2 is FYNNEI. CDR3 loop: CASSVGQLSNQPQHF. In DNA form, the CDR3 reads TGTGCCAGCAGTGTTGGACAGTTGAGCAATCAGCCCCAGCATTTT.

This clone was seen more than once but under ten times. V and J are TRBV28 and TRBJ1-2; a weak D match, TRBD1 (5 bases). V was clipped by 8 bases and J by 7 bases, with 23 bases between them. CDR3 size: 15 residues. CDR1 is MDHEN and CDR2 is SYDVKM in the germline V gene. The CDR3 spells CASGAGGVNRSGYTF. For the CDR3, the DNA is TGTGCCAGCGGGGCCGGCGGGGTCAATCGTTCTGGCTACACCTTC.

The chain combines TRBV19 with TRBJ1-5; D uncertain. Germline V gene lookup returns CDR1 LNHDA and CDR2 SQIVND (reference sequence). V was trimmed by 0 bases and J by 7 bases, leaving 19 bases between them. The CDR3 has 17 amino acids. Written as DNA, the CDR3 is TGTGCCAGTAGTATAGATCTCAATGTCGGTCGAACCCAGCCCCAGCATTTT. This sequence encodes CASSIDLNVGRTQPQHF. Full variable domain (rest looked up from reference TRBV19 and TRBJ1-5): DGGITQSPKYLFRKEGQNVTLSCEQNLNHDAMYWYRQDPGQGLRLIYYSQIVNDFQKGDIAEGYSVSREKKESFPLTVTSAQKNPTAFYLCASSIDLNVGRTQPQHFGDGTRLSIL.

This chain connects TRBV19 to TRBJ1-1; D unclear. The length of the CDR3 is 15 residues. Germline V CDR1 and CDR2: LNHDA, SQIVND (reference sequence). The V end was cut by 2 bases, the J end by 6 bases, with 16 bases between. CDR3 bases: TGTGCCAGTAGTATAAAGGCGGGTATAGGAGCTGAAGCTTTCTTT. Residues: CASSIKAGIGAEAFF.

CDR3 loop: CASSYRESSYEQYF. The CDR3 nucleotides read TGTGCCAGCAGTTACCGCGAGAGCTCCTACGAGCAGTACTTC. The chain has TRBV6-5 and TRBJ2-7; no clear D. The length of the CDR3 is 14 residues. CDR1 MNHEY and CDR2 SVGAGI come from the germline V gene. V was shortened by 2 bases and J by 0 bases, with 8 bases between the two germline ends.

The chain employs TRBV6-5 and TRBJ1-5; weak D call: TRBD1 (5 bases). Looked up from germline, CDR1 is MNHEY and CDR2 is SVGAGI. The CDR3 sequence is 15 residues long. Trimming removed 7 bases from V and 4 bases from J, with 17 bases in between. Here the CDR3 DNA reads TGTGCCAGCAAGCCATCTGGGGCAGATAATCAGCCCCAGCATTTT. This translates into CASKPSGADNQPQHF.

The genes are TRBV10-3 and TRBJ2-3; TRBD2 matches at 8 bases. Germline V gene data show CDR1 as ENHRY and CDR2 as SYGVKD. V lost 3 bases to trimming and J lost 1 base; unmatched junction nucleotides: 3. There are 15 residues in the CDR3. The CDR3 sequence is CAISDGAGGTDTQYF. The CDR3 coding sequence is TGTGCCATCAGTGATGGAGCGGGAGGCACAGATACGCAGTATTTT.

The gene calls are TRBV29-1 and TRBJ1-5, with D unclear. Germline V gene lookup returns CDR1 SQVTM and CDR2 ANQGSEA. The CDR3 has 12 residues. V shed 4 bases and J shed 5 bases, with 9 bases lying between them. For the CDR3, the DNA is TGCAGCGTTGGTGAGGGTTATCAGCCCCAGCATTTT. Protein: CSVGEGYQPQHF.